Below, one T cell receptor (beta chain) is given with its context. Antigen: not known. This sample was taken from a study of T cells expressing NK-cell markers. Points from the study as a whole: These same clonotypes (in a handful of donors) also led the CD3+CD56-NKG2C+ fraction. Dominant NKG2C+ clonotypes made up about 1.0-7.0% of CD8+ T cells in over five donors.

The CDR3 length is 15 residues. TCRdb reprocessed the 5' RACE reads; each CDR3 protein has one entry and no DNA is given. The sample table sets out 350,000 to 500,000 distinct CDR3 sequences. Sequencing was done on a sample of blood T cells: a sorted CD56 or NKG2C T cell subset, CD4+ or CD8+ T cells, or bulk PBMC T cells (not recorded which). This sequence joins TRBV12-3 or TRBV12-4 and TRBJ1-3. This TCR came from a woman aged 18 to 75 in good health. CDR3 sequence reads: CASSLWLEGGNTIYF.